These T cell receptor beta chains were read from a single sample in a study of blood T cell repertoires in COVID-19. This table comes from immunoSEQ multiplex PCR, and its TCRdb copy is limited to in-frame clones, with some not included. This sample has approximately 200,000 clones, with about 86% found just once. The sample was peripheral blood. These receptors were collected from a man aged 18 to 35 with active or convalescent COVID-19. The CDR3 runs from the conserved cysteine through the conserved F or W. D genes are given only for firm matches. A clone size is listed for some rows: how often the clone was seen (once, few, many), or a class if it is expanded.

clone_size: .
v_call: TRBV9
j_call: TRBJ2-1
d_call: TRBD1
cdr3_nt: TGTGCCAGCAGCGAAGGGACAGGGTACGCTGAGCAGTTCTTC
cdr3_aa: CASSEGTGYAEQFF

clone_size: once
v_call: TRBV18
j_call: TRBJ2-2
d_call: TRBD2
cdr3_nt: TGTGCCAGCTCATCTCGGGAGGGTCGCACCGGGGAGCTGTTTTTT
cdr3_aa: CASSSREGRTGELFF

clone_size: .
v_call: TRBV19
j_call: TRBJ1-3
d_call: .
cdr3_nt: TGTGCCAGTAGTATTCGAGCCTCTGGAAACACCATATATTTT
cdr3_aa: CASSIRASGNTIYF

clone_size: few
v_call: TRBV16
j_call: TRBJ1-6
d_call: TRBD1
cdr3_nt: TGTGCCAGCAGCCAGTCCCGGGACAGGAATTCACCCCTCCACTTT
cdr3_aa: CASSQSRDRNSPLHF

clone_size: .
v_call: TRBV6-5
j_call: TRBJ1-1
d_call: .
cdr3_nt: TGTGCCAGCAGTTACAGGACGGAGGTGTACACTGAAGCTTTCTTT
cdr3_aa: CASSYRTEVYTEAFF

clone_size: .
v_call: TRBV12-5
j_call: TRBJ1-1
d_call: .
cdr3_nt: TGTGCTAGTGGTTTGGTACTTCCGGGTGGGAGCACTGAAGCTTTCTTT
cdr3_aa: CASGLVLPGGSTEAFF

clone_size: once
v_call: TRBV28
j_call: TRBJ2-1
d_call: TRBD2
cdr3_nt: TGTGCCAGCAGGGGGACTAGTTACAATGAGCAGTTCTTC
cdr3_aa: CASRGTSYNEQFF

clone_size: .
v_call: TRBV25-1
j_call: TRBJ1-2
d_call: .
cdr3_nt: TGTGCCAGCAGACTTGGGGCAGGGAAAGGCTACACCTTC
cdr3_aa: CASRLGAGKGYTF

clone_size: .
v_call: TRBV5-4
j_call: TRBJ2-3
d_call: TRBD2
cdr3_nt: TGTGCCAGCAGCTTGGTTGGGACTAGCAATACGCAGTATTTT
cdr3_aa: CASSLVGTSNTQYF

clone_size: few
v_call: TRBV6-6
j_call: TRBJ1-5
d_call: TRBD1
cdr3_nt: TGTGCCAGCAGCTGGGACAGGGGTAGCAATCAGCCCCAGCATTTT
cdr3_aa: CASSWDRGSNQPQHF

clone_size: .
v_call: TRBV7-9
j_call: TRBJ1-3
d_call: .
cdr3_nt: TGTGCCAGCAGCCAGGGGCCGGCCCCCATAAAGGGAAACACCATATATTTT
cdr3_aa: CASSQGPAPIKGNTIYF

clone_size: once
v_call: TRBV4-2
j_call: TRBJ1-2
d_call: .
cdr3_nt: TGTGCCAGCAGCGGGAGGAATGGCCATGGCTACACCTTC
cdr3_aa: CASSGRNGHGYTF

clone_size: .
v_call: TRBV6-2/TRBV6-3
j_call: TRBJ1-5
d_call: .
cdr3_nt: TGTGCCAGCAGCACCGACAGGCAAGGCAATCAGCCCCAGCATTTT
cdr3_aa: CASSTDRQGNQPQHF

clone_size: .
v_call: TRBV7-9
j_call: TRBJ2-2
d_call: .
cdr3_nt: TGTGCCAGCAGCTTAACGGACATGTACACCGGGGAGCTGTTTTTT
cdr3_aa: CASSLTDMYTGELFF

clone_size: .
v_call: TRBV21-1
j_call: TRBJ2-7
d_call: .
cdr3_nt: TGTGCCAGCAGCCCTACACAGTCCGGACTCTACGAGCAGTACTTC
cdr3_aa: CASSPTQSGLYEQYF

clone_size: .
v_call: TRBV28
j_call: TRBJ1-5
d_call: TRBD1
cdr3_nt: TGTGCCAGCACTTGGGGACAGGGCCATGCGCCCCAGCATTTT
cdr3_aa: CASTWGQGHAPQHF

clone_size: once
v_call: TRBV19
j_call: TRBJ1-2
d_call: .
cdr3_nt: TGTGCCAGTAGTCCAAATGAGAGGAGTACCAATGGCTACACCTTC
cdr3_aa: CASSPNERSTNGYTF

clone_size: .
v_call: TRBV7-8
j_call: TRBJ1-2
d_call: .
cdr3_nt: TGTGCCAGCAGCCCCTCCCCGGGGGTAAACTATGGCTACACCTTC
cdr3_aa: CASSPSPGVNYGYTF

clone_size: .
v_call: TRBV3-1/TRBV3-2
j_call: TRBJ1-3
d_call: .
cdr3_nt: TGTGCCAGCAGCCAAGATCTACCCGGAGACACCATATATTTT
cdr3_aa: CASSQDLPGDTIYF

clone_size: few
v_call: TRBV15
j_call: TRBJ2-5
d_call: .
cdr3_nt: TGTGCCACCAGCAAAACCACCGGGAGTTTAGGGGGAGGGCTAATGGAGACCCAGTACTTC
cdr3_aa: CATSKTTGSLGGGLMETQYF

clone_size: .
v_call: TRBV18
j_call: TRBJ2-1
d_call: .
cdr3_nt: TGTGCCAGCTCACCGAAGGCCAGCGGACAGACCAATGAGCAGTTCTTC
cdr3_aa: CASSPKASGQTNEQFF

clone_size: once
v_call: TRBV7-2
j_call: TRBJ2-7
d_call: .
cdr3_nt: TGTGCCAGCAGCTTAGGATCGGGGACCTACGAGCAGTACTTC
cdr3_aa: CASSLGSGTYEQYF

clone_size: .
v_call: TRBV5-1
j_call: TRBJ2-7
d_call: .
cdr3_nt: TGCGCCAGCAGTACAGGGTGGCTCGAGCAGTACTTC
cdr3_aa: CASSTGWLEQYF

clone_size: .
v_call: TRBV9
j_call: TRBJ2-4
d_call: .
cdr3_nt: TGTGCCAGCAGCGTAGCTGCGGGCCCACCCTTAGCCAAAAACATTCAGTACTTC
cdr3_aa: CASSVAAGPPLAKNIQYF

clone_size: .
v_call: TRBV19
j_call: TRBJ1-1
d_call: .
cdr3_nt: TGTGCCAGTATATCTGGGCTCACTGAAGCTTTCTTT
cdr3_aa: CASISGLTEAFF

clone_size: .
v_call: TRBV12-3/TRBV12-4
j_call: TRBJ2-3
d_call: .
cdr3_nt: TGTGCCAGCAGTCCAAATCCCATCACCAGGCAGTATTTT
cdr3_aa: CASSPNPITRQYF

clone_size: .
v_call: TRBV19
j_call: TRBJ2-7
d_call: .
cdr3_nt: TGTGCCAGTGCGCCCGGGGTCTCCTACGAGCAGTACTTC
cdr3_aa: CASAPGVSYEQYF

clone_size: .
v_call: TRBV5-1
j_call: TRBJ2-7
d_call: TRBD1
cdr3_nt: TGCGCCAGCAGCACCGGGACAGGGAGATCCTACGAGCAGTACTTC
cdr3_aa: CASSTGTGRSYEQYF

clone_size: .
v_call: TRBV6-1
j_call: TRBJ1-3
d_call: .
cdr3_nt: TGTGCCAGCAGTGAAAGCCCTGCAGGGTCTGGAAACACCATATATTTT
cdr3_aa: CASSESPAGSGNTIYF

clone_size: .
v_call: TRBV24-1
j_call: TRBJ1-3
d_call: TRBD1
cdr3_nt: TGTGCCACCAGGAGATCGACAGGGAGGAACACCATATATTTT
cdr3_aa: CATRRSTGRNTIYF

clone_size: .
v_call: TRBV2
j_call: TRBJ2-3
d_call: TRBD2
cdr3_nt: TGTGCCAGCAGCGGGGGAGGGTCGTTCGCAGATACGCAGTATTTT
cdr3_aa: CASSGGGSFADTQYF

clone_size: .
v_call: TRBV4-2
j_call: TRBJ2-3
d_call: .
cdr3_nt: TGTGCCAGCAGCCCGACAGATAGGGAAACAGATACGCAGTATTTT
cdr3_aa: CASSPTDRETDTQYF

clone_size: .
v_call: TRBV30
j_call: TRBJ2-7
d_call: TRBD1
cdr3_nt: TGTGCCTGTCCCCGGACAGGGACTCCCTACGAGCAGTACTTC
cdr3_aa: CACPRTGTPYEQYF

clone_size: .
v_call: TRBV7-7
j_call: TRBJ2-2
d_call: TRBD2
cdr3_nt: TGTGCTAGCAGCCCTTTAGCGGGAGTGGCCGGGGAGCTGTTTTTT
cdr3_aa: CASSPLAGVAGELFF